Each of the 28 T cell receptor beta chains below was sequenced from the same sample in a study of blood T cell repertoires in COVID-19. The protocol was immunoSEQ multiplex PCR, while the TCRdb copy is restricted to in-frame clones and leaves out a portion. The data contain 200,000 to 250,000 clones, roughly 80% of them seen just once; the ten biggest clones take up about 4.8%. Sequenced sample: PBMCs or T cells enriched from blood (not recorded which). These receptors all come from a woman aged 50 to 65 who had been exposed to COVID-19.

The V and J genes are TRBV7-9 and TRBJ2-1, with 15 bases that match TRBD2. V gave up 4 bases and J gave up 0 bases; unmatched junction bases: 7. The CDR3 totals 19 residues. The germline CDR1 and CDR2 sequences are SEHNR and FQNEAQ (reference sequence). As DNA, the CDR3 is TGTGCCAGCAGCTCGGGGACTAGCGGGGGGCCGAGCTCCTACAATGAGCAGTTCTTC. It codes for CASSSGTSGGPSSYNEQFF.

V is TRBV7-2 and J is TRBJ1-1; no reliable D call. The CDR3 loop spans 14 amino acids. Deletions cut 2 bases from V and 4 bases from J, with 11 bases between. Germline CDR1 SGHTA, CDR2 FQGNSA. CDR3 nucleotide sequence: TGTGCCAGCAGCTTACAACGGCGAGGCACTGAAGCTTTCTTT. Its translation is CASSLQRRGTEAFF.

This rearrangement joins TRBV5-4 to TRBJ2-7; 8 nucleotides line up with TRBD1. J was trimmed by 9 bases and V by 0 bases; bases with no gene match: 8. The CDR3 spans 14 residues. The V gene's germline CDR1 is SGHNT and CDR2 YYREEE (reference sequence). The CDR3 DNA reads TGTGCCAGCAGCTTGGCAGGGGGCCAGCGCGCGCAGTACTTC. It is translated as CASSLAGGQRAQYF.

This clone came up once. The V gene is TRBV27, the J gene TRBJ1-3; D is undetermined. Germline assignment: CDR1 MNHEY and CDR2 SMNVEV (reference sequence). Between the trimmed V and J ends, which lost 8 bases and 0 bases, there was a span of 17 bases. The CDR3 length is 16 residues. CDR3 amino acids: CASAREPGISGNTIYF. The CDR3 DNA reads TGTGCCAGCGCACGGGAGCCCGGGATCTCTGGAAACACCATATATTTT.

CDR3 nucleotide sequence: TGTGCCAGCAGAGGGGACACATACTACGAGCAGTACTTC. This sequence encodes CASRGDTYYEQYF. The V gene is TRBV2, the J gene TRBJ2-7, with a weak D call TRBD1 (6 bases). There are 13 residues in the CDR3. The germline V gene has CDR1 SNHLY and CDR2 FYNNEI. Trimming left V 6 bases short and J 3 bases short, with 12 bases between.

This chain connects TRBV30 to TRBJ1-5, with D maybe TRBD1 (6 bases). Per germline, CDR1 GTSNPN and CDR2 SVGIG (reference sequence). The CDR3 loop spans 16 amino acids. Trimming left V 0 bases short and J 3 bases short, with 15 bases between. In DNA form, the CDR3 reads TGTGCCTGGAGTGTACAACAGGCAGGGGCCAATCAGCCCCAGCATTTT. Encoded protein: CAWSVQQAGANQPQHF.

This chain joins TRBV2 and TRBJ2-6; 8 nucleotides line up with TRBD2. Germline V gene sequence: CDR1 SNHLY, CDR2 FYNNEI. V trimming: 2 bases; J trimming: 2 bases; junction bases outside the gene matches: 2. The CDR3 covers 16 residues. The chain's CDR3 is CASSETGGPGANVLTF. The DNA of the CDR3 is TGTGCCAGCAGTGAAACGGGGGGGCCTGGGGCCAACGTCCTGACTTTC.

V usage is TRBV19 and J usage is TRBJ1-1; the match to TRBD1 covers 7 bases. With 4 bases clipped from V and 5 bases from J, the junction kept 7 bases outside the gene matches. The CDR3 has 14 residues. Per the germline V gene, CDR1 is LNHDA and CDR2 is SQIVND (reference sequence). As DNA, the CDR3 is TGTGCCAGTAGTACCAACAGGGGAGATACTGAAGCTTTCTTT. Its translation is CASSTNRGDTEAFF.

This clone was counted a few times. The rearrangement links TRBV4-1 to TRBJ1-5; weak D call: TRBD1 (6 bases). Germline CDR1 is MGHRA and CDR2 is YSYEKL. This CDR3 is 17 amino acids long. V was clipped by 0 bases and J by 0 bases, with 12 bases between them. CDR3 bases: TGCGCCAGCAGCCAAGAGACAGGCGTTTATAGCAATCAGCCCCAGCATTTT. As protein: CASSQETGVYSNQPQHF.

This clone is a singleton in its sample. The CDR3 coding sequence is TGCAGCGCTAAAACATCACCCCGCGAAAAACTGTTTTTT. This sequence encodes CSAKTSPREKLFF. The chain has TRBV29-1 and TRBJ1-4; D is ambiguous. Looked up from germline, CDR1 is SQVTM and CDR2 is ANQGSEA. There are 13 residues in the CDR3. Trimming removed 7 bases at V and 8 bases at J, with 17 bases between.

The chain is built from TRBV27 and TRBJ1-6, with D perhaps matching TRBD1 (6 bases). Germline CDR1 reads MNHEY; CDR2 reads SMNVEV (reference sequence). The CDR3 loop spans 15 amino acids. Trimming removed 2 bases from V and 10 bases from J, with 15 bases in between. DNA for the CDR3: TGTGCCAGCAGTTTACGAGAGGGGGAACTCTCACCCCTCCACTTT. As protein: CASSLREGELSPLHF.

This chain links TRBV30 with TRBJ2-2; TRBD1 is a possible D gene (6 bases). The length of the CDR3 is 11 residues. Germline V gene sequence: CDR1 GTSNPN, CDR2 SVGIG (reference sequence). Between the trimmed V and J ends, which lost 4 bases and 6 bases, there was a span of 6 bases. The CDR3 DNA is TGTGCCTGGAAGGGGGCCGGGGAGCTGTTTTTT. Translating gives CAWKGAGELFF. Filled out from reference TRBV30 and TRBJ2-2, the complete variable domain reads SQTIHQWPATLVQPVGSPLSLECTVEGTSNPNLYWYRQAAGRGLQLLFYSVGIGQISSEVPQNLSASRPQDRQFILSSKKLLLSDSGFYLCAWKGAGELFFGEGSRLTVL.

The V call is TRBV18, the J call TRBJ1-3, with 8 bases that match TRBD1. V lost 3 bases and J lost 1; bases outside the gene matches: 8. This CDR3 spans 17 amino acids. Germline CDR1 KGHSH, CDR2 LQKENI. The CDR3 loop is CASSPPRQGNSGNTIYF. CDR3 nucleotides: TGTGCCAGCTCACCTCCCAGACAGGGGAATTCTGGAAACACCATATATTTT.

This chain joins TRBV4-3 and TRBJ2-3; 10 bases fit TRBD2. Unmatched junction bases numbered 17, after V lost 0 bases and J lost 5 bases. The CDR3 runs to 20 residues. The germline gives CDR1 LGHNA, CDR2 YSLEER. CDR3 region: CASSQEFPSGGSVGKDTQYF. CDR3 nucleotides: TGCGCCAGCAGCCAAGAGTTTCCTAGCGGGGGTTCGGTCGGAAAAGATACGCAGTATTTT.

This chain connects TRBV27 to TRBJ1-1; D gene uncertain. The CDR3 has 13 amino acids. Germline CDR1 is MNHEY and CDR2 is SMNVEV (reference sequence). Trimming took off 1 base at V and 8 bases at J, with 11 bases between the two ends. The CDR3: CASSLLGGSEAFF. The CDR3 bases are TGTGCCAGCAGTTTATTAGGAGGTTCAGAAGCTTTCTTT.

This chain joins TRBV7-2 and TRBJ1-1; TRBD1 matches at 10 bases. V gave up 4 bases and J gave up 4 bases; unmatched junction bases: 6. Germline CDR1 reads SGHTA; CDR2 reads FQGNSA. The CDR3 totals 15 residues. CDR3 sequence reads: CASSSTGGASTEAFF. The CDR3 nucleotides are TGTGCCAGCAGCTCGACAGGGGGCGCAAGCACTGAAGCTTTCTTT.

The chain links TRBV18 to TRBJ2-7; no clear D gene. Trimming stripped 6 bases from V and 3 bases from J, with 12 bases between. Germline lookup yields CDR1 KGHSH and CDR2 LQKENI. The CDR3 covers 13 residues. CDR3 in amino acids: CASSSGTLYEQYF. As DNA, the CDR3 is TGTGCCAGCTCGTCCGGTACCCTCTACGAGCAGTACTTC.

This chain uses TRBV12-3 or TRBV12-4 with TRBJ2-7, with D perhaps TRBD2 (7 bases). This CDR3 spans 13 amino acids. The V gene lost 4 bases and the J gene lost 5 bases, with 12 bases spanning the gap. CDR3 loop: CASSWGGLHEQYF. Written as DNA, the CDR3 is TGTGCCAGCAGTTGGGGGGGCCTCCACGAGCAGTACTTC.

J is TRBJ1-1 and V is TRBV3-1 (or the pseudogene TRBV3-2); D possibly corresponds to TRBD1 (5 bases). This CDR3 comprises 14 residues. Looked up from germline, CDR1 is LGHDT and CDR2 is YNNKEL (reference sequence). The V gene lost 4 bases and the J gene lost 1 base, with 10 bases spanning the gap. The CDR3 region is CASSRGHKNTEAFF. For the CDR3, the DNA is TGTGCCAGCAGCCGCGGACATAAGAACACTGAAGCTTTCTTT.

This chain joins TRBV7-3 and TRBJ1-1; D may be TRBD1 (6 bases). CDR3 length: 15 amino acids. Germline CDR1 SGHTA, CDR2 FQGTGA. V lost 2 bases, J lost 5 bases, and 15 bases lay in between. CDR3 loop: CASSLLGTFGTEAFF. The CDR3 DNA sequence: TGTGCCAGCAGCTTACTTGGGACATTTGGGACTGAAGCTTTCTTT.

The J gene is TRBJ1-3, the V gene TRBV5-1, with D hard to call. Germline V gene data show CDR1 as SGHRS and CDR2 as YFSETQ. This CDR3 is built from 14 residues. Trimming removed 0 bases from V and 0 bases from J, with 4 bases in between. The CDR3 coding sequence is TGCGCCAGCAGCTTGGATAACTCTGGAAACACCATATATTTT. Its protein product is CASSLDNSGNTIYF.

The CDR3 loop reads CASSVVGDYNSPLHF. The CDR3 bases are TGTGCCAGCAGCGTAGTAGGGGACTATAATTCACCCCTCCACTTT. The chain is built from TRBV9 and TRBJ1-6, with D perhaps matching TRBD1 (5 bases). The CDR3 contains 15 residues. Germline-derived CDR1 and CDR2 are SGDLS and YYNGEE. Trimming cost V 0 bases and J 3 bases, with 7 bases left between them.

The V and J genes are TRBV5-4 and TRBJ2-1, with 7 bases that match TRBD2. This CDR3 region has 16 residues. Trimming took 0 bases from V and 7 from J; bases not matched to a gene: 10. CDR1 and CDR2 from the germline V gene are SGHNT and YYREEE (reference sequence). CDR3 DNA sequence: TGTGCCAGCAGCTTGGGGCGCAGCGGGGCGGGAAATGAGCAGTTCTTC. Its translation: CASSLGRSGAGNEQFF.

CDR3 loop: CATSRDRASGYTDTQYF. CDR3 in DNA: TGTGCCACCAGCAGAGATAGGGCTAGCGGGTACACAGATACGCAGTATTTT. J is TRBJ2-3 and V is TRBV15; TRBD2 matches 8 bases. The length of the CDR3 is 17 residues. With 0 bases clipped from V and 2 bases from J, the junction kept 7 bases outside the gene matches. Per germline, CDR1 LNHNV and CDR2 YYDKDF (reference sequence).

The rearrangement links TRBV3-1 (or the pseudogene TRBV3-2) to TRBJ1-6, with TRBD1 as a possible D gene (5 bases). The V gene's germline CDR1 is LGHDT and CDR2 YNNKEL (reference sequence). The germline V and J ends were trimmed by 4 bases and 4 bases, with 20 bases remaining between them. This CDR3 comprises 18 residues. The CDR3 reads CASSREGVNSHYNSPLHF. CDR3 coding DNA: TGTGCCAGCAGCCGGGAAGGGGTCAACTCCCATTATAATTCACCCCTCCACTTT.

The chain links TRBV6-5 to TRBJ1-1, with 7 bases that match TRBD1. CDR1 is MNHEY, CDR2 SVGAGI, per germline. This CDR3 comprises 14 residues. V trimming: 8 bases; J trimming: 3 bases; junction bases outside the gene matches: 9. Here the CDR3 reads CASWDRRRDTEAFF. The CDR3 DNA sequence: TGTGCCAGCTGGGACAGAAGAAGAGACACTGAAGCTTTCTTT.

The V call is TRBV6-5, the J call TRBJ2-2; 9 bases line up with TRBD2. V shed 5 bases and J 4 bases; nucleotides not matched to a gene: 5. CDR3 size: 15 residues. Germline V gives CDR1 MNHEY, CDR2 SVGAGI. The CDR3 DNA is TGTGCCAGCAGTCTACGGGGACTAGCCACCGGGGAGCTGTTTTTT. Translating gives CASSLRGLATGELFF.

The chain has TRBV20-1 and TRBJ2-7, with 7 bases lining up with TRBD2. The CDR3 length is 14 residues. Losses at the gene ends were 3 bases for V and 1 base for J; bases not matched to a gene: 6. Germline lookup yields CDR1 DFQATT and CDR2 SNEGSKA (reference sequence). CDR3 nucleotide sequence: TGCAGTGCTAGTGAGGTGGGGGGGTCCTACGAGCAGTACTTC. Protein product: CSASEVGGSYEQYF.